Each of the 26 T cell receptor beta chains below was sequenced from the same sample in a study of response to subunit inactivated influenza vaccine. TCRdb re-derived calls from the RT-PCR reads in MiXCR, one entry per CDR3 protein. Of roughly 630,000 distinct CDR3 sequences in the sample, around 15% were seen once. Specimen: PBMCs from blood, collected around 15 days before vaccination. The receptors derive from a man in his fifties who received an inactivated influenza vaccine.

The gene calls are TRBV5-1 and TRBJ2-3; D is perhaps TRBD1 (6 bases). Germline CDR1 reads SGHRS; CDR2 reads YFSETQ. Between the trimmed V and J ends, which lost 1 base and 0 bases, there was a span of 9 bases. The CDR3 has 15 residues. The CDR3 sequence: CASSLTGTSTDTQYF. The CDR3 DNA reads TGCGCCAGCAGCTTGACCGGGACAAGCACAGATACGCAGTATTTT.

This clonotype was seen only a few times. The chain combines TRBV29-1 with TRBJ2-5; 11 nucleotides match TRBD1. CDR1 and CDR2 (germline): SQVTM, ANQGSEA. The junction had 10 bases not matched to a gene; V was cut back by 6 bases and J by 4 bases. This CDR3 has 15 amino acids. CDR3: CSVATGTGGGETQYF. In nucleotides, the CDR3 is TGCAGCGTCGCCACCGGGACAGGGGGGGGAGAGACCCAGTACTTC.

The CDR3 loop is CASSQVGPDTEAFF. DNA of the CDR3: TGCGCCAGCAGCCAAGTTGGGCCCGACACTGAAGCTTTCTTT. The chain couples TRBV4-3 to TRBJ1-1; D is unresolved. The ends were cut back, 1 base at V and 3 bases at J, with 9 bases in the middle. The CDR3 has 14 residues. CDR1 and CDR2 from the germline V gene are LGHNA and YSLEER.

The chain joins TRBV7-6 to TRBJ1-2; 8 bases fit TRBD1. Germline V lookup: CDR1 SGHVS, CDR2 FNYEAQ. The CDR3 is 16 residues long. Germline trimming cut 5 bases from V and 6 bases from J; bases unmatched to any gene: 14. The CDR3 nucleotides are TGTGCCAGCAGCCCACCCCCCGGACAGGGCGCTGATGGCTACACCTTC. This encodes CASSPPPGQGADGYTF.

In its sample, this clonotype was seen a few times. The rearrangement joins TRBV3-1 to TRBJ1-4; 10 bases fit TRBD1. The germline V gene has CDR1 LGHDT and CDR2 YNNKEL (reference sequence). There are 16 residues in the CDR3. V was pared by 7 bases and J by 5 bases, with 10 bases of the junction left unmatched. The CDR3 region has the DNA TGTGCCAGCAAGTCTAATCTGGGACAGGGGAATGAAAAACTGTTTTTT. Translation: CASKSNLGQGNEKLFF.

This chain connects TRBV7-2 to TRBJ1-1; no clear D. Deletions cut 1 base from V and 10 bases from J, with 10 bases between. There are 12 residues in the CDR3. Germline values: CDR1 SGHTA, CDR2 FQGNSA. This chain's CDR3 is CASSLESSGAFF. As DNA, the CDR3 is TGTGCCAGCAGCTTAGAGTCGTCGGGAGCTTTCTTT.

The CDR3: CASKRGSDTQYF. The CDR3 coding sequence is TGTGCCAGTAAACGGGGTTCCGATACGCAGTATTTT. This chain links TRBV30 with TRBJ2-3; D might be TRBD2 (5 bases). Germline V lookup: CDR1 GTSNPN, CDR2 SVGIG (reference sequence). V lost 8 bases, J lost 6 bases, and 15 bases lay in between. The CDR3 covers 12 residues. The whole variable domain, filled in from reference TRBV30 and TRBJ2-3, reads SQTIHQWPATLVQPVGSPLSLECTVEGTSNPNLYWYRQAAGRGLQLLFYSVGIGQISSEVPQNLSASRPQDRQFILSSKKLLLSDSGFYLCASKRGSDTQYFGPGTRLTVL.

This clonotype came up a few times. The chain employs TRBV6-4 and TRBJ2-3, with TRBD2 matching 7 bases. The V gene end was trimmed by 5 bases and the J gene end by 0 bases; junction bases not matched to a gene: 5. The CDR3 runs to 15 residues. The germline gives CDR1 MRHNA, CDR2 SNTAGT. This CDR3 reads CASSPSGASTDTQYF. CDR3 nucleotide sequence: TGTGCCAGCAGTCCCAGCGGGGCGAGCACAGATACGCAGTATTTT.

There are many counts of this clonotype. The gene calls are TRBV14 and TRBJ2-1; 7 bases align to TRBD2. The germline V gene has CDR1 SGHDN and CDR2 FVKESK. V was clipped by 2 bases and J by 10 bases; unmatched bases: 8. This CDR3 is 14 amino acids long. The CDR3 nucleotides are TGTGCCAGCAGCCAATTAGTGGGAGGGCTAGAGCAGTTCTTC. Its protein is CASSQLVGGLEQFF.

The chain uses TRBV9 and TRBJ2-2, with 10 bases fitting TRBD1. V gave up 0 bases and J gave up 4 bases; unmatched junction bases: 0. The germline gives CDR1 SGDLS, CDR2 YYNGEE. The CDR3 sequence is 15 residues long. The CDR3 nucleotides are TGTGCCAGCAGCGTAGGGACAGGGGGCACCGGGGAGCTGTTTTTT. Protein: CASSVGTGGTGELFF. Full variable domain (remainder filled in from reference TRBV9 and TRBJ2-2): DSGVTQTPKHLITATGQRVTLRCSPRSGDLSVYWYQQSLDQGLQFLIQYYNGEERAKGNILERFSAQQFPDLHSELNLSSLELGDSALYFCASSVGTGGTGELFFGEGSRLTVL.

This clonotype has only a few counts. This chain joins TRBV28 and TRBJ2-7; D is unresolved. Germline V CDR1 and CDR2: MDHEN, SYDVKM. The germline V and J ends were trimmed by 1 base and 2 bases, with 12 bases remaining between them. The CDR3 has 15 residues. CDR3 protein: CASSLFLGTAYEQYF. The CDR3 DNA reads TGTGCCAGCAGTTTATTTTTGGGCACAGCCTACGAGCAGTACTTC.

This sequence joins TRBV15 and TRBJ2-1; D perhaps matches TRBD2 (6 bases). CDR3 length: 16 residues. Germline V gene sequence: CDR1 LNHNV, CDR2 YYDKDF (reference sequence). V dropped 1 base and J dropped 4 bases, with 14 bases sitting between them. This CDR3 reads CATSRALSGLYNEQFF. The CDR3, as DNA: TGTGCCACCAGCAGAGCCCTCTCGGGACTTTACAATGAGCAGTTCTTC.

The chain combines TRBV30 with TRBJ2-7; tentative D call: TRBD2 (6 bases). The CDR3 contains 14 residues. Germline V gene lookup returns CDR1 GTSNPN and CDR2 SVGIG (reference sequence). V lost 2 bases and J lost 12, with 23 bases in between. DNA for the CDR3: TGTGCCTGGAGTTTTGGTCCCCGGAGGGCAGTGCGGTACTTC. Its translation is CAWSFGPRRAVRYF.

The V call is TRBV10-3, the J call TRBJ1-2, with D unresolved. Germline V gives CDR1 ENHRY, CDR2 SYGVKD. Deletions cut 4 bases from V and 6 bases from J, with 6 bases between. The CDR3 extends over 11 amino acids. The CDR3 sequence is CAISVANGYTF. CDR3 DNA: TGTGCCATCAGTGTCGCTAATGGCTACACCTTC.

This clonotype was detected a few times. The CDR3 loop is CASTPGAISSGANVLTF. The CDR3 DNA is TGTGCCAGCACACCCGGGGCAATTAGCTCTGGGGCCAACGTCCTGACTTTC. This chain joins TRBV7-9 and TRBJ2-6, with D possibly called TRBD1 or TRBD2 (5 bases each). Germline V gene sequence: CDR1 SEHNR, CDR2 FQNEAQ (reference sequence). The CDR3 sequence is 17 residues long. V lost 7 bases, J lost 0 bases, and 16 bases lay in between.

The rearrangement joins TRBV20-1 to TRBJ2-7; 10 nucleotides line up with TRBD2. Trimming cost V 3 bases and J 7 bases; bases outside gene matches: 12. Germline V lookup: CDR1 DFQATT, CDR2 SNEGSKA (reference sequence). The CDR3 contains 15 residues. The CDR3 protein is CSASPLTSGRVEQYF. In DNA, the CDR3 is TGCAGTGCTAGTCCCCTGACGAGCGGGAGGGTTGAGCAGTACTTC.

This clonotype showed up many times. The chain is built from TRBV5-1 and TRBJ1-1; D might be TRBD1 (6 bases). CDR1 and CDR2 (germline): SGHRS, YFSETQ. CDR3 size: 15 residues. Trimming removed 0 bases at V and 0 bases at J, with 9 bases between. As DNA, the CDR3 is TGCGCCAGCAGCTTGGAGTCAGGGGTGAACACTGAAGCTTTCTTT. This translates into CASSLESGVNTEAFF.

CDR3 coding DNA: TGTGCCAGCAGCCGGCGACAGTCTAATGAAAAACTGTTTTTT. The encoded protein is CASSRRQSNEKLFF. V and J are TRBV7-9 and TRBJ1-4; TRBD1 is a possible D gene (5 bases). This CDR3 has 14 amino acids. Trimming shortened V by 5 bases and J by 3 bases, and 10 bases separated the two germline ends. The germline gives CDR1 SEHNR, CDR2 FQNEAQ (reference sequence).

This clonotype was seen repeatedly, ten times or more. The V call is TRBV6-1, the J call TRBJ2-3, with 9 bases aligning to TRBD2. J was trimmed by 6 bases and V by 3 bases; bases with no gene match: 13. This CDR3 is 17 amino acids long. Germline CDR1 is MNHNS and CDR2 is SASEGT. Written as DNA, the CDR3 is TGTGCCAGCAGTGACCATTTGCGGGGGGGCTCGGGGGATACGCAGTATTTT. Translated: CASSDHLRGGSGDTQYF.

This clonotype has only a few counts. V is TRBV5-1 and J is TRBJ1-3; weak D call: TRBD1 (5 bases). Germline V gene sequence: CDR1 SGHRS, CDR2 YFSETQ. The CDR3 has 16 residues. V was trimmed by 0 bases and J by 4 bases, leaving 14 bases between them. CDR3 residues: CASSLDGDLRGNTIYF. The DNA for the CDR3 is TGCGCCAGCAGCTTGGATGGGGACTTAAGAGGAAACACCATATATTTT.

V and J are TRBV20-1 and TRBJ2-7, with D uncertain. Deletions cut 5 bases from V and 2 bases from J, with 7 bases between. In germline, CDR1 is DFQATT, CDR2 SNEGSKA (reference sequence). CDR3 length: 11 residues. CDR3 sequence (DNA): TGCAGTGCTCCAGACACCTACGAGCAGTACTTC. It translates to CSAPDTYEQYF.

This clonotype was observed a few times. The chain combines TRBV7-2 with TRBJ2-3; the D gene is possibly TRBD2 (7 bases). The CDR3 is made up of 13 amino acids. V shed 5 bases and J shed 8 bases, with 14 bases lying between them. The germline CDR1 and CDR2 sequences are SGHTA and FQGNSA. The CDR3 loop reads CASSHPAGATQYF. In DNA form, the CDR3 reads TGTGCCAGCAGCCACCCGGCGGGGGCTACGCAGTATTTT.

The chain recombines TRBV20-1 with TRBJ2-5; possibly TRBD2 for D (5 bases). The CDR3 is 13 amino acids. The germline V gene has CDR1 DFQATT and CDR2 SNEGSKA (reference sequence). V was pared by 3 bases and J by 3 bases, with 11 bases between. In nucleotides, the CDR3 is TGCAGTGCTAGGGTCCGGGGAGAAGAGACCCAGTACTTC. It is translated as CSARVRGEETQYF.

This clonotype was observed a few times. The chain has TRBV4-3 and TRBJ2-3; D is perhaps TRBD2 (6 bases). CDR1 is LGHNA, CDR2 YSLEER, per germline. The CDR3 is made up of 14 amino acids. V was trimmed by 0 bases and J by 5 bases, leaving 9 bases between them. CDR3 bases: TGCGCCAGCAGCCAAGAACCGGGACTAGATACGCAGTATTTT. Residues: CASSQEPGLDTQYF.

This clonotype has at least ten counts. This sequence joins TRBV12-3 or TRBV12-4 and TRBJ1-1; no clear D gene. There are 11 residues in the CDR3. V dropped 4 bases and J dropped 10 bases, with 10 bases sitting between them. CDR3 bases: TGTGCCAGCAGTTGGGGTTACGGAGCTTTCTTT. Translating gives CASSWGYGAFF.

The chain recombines TRBV15 with TRBJ2-5, with 7 bases matching TRBD1. Germline CDR1 reads LNHNV; CDR2 reads YYDKDF (reference sequence). The CDR3 totals 15 residues. The junction had 9 bases not matched to a gene; V was cut back by 4 bases and J by 4 bases. CDR3 region: CATSTTGLSGETQYF. DNA of the CDR3: TGTGCCACCAGCACGACAGGGTTATCGGGAGAGACCCAGTACTTC.